A selection of T cell receptor beta chains follows, all from one sample in a study of CD8 T cells in ankylosing spondylitis. Using its own MiXCR run on the 5' RACE reads, TCRdb lists one record per CDR3 protein. The sample carries some 250,000 distinct CDR3 sequences, 8.6% recorded once. Sequences were obtained from blood, either unsorted or a sorted T cell fraction (not recorded which). The source is a male donor with ankylosing spondylitis or in good health (not recorded which). Both conserved end residues are part of each CDR3. D genes are given only for firm matches. Size tells how often a clone was seen (once, few, many) or the class of an expanded clone, and some rows leave it out.

D gene: NA
J gene: TRBJ2-6
V gene: TRBV21-1
clone size: many
CDR3 DNA: TGTGCCAGCAGCAAAGCGGGGGCGGCCTGCTCTGGGGCCAACGTCCTGACTTTC
CDR3 protein: CASSKAGAACSGANVLTF

D gene: NA
J gene: TRBJ2-6
V gene: TRBV7-6
clone size: few
CDR3 DNA: TGTGCCAGCAGTCAGGGGTACTCTGGGGCCAACGTCCTGACTTTC
CDR3 protein: CASSQGYSGANVLTF

D gene: NA
J gene: TRBJ1-6
V gene: TRBV11-1
clone size: many
CDR3 DNA: TGTGCCAGCAGCCGCGAAGGACGTGGGAATAATTCACCCCTCCACTTT
CDR3 protein: CASSREGRGNNSPLHF

D gene: TRBD2
J gene: TRBJ2-1
V gene: TRBV4-1
clone size: many
CDR3 DNA: TGCGCCAGCAGCCTCCTGACGGGACTAGCAAGCTATGAGCAGTTCTTC
CDR3 protein: CASSLLTGLASYEQFF

D gene: NA
J gene: TRBJ2-3
V gene: TRBV10-2
clone size: many
CDR3 DNA: TGCGCCAGCAGCCCGGGACTCGTCGAAGATACGCAGTATTTT
CDR3 protein: CASSPGLVEDTQYF

D gene: NA
J gene: TRBJ2-3
V gene: TRBV29-1
clone size: many
CDR3 DNA: TGCAGCGCTAGCCCCCATAACACAGATACGCAGTATTTT
CDR3 protein: CSASPHNTDTQYF

D gene: TRBD2
J gene: TRBJ2-5
V gene: TRBV7-6
clone size: many
CDR3 DNA: TGTGCCAGCAGCTACGGGACTAGCCTTCAAGAGACCCAGTACTTC
CDR3 protein: CASSYGTSLQETQYF

D gene: NA
J gene: TRBJ2-5
V gene: TRBV10-3
clone size: NA
CDR3 DNA: TGTGCCATCAGTGAGTGGGGAGGGACAGCGGACGGTTACCAAGAGACCCAGTACTTC
CDR3 protein: CAISEWGGTADGYQETQYF

D gene: TRBD2
J gene: TRBJ2-5
V gene: TRBV5-1
clone size: few
CDR3 DNA: TGCGCCAGCAGCCGGACTAGCGGCCAACAAGAGACCCAGTACTTC
CDR3 protein: CASSRTSGQQETQYF

D gene: NA
J gene: TRBJ1-1
V gene: TRBV19
clone size: NA
CDR3 DNA: TGTGCCAGTAGTCTGGCAGCACCAAACACTGAAGCTTTCTTT
CDR3 protein: CASSLAAPNTEAFF

D gene: NA
J gene: TRBJ2-1
V gene: TRBV10-3
clone size: many
CDR3 DNA: TGTGCCATCCGATCGCGGGCGGGGTACAATGAGCAGTTCTTC
CDR3 protein: CAIRSRAGYNEQFF

D gene: TRBD2
J gene: TRBJ2-1
V gene: TRBV7-6
clone size: many
CDR3 DNA: TGTGCCAGCAGCTTAGCAGGAGCGGGGGGGTACAATGAGCAGTTCTTC
CDR3 protein: CASSLAGAGGYNEQFF